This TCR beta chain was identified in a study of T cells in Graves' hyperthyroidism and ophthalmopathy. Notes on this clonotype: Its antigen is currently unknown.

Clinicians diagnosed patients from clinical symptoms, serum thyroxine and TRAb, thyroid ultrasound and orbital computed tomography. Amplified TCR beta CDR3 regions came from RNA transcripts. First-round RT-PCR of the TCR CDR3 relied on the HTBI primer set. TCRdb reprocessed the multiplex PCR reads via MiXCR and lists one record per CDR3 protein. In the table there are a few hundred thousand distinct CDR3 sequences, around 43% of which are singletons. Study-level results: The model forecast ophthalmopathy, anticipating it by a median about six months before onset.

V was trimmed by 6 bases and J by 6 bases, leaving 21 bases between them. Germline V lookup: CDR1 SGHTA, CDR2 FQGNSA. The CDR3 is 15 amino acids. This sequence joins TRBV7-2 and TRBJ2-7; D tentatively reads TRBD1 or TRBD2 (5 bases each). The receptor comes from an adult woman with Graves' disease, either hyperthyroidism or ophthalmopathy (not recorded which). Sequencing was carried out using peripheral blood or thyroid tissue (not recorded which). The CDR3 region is CASSEVARGVVEQYF. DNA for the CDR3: TGTGCCAGCAGTGAGGTAGCCCGAGGGGTTGTCGAGCAGTACTTC.